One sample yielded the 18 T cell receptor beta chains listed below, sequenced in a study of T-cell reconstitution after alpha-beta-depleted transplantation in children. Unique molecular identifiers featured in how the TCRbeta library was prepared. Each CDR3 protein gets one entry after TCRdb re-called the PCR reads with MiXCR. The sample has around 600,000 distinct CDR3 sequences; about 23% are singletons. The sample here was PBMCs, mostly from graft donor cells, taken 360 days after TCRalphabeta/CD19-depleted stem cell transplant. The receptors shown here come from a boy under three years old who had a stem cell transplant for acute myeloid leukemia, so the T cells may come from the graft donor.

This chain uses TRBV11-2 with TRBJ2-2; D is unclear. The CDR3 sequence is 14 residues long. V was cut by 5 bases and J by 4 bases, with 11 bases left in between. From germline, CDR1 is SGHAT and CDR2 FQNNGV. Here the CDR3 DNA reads TGTGCCAGCAGCCCTGTTTTCAGCACCGGGGAGCTGTTTTTT. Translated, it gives CASSPVFSTGELFF.

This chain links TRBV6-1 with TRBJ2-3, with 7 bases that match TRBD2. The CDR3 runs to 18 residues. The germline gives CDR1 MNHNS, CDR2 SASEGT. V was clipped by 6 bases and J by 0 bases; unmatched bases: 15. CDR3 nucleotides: TGTGCCAGCAGCCCAGGACTAGTTCTCTACTCTAGCACAGATACGCAGTATTTT. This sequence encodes CASSPGLVLYSSTDTQYF.

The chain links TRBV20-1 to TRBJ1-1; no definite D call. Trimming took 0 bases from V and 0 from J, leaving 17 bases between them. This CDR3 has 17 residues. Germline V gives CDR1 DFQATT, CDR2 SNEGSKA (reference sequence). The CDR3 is CSARDFGRTFMNTEAFF. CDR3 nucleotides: TGCAGTGCTAGAGATTTTGGGCGGACCTTTATGAACACTGAAGCTTTCTTT.

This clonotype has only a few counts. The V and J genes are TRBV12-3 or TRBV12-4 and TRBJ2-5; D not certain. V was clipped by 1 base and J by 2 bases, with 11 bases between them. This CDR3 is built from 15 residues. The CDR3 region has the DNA TGTGCCAGCAGTTTAGGACCCACAAAGCAAGAGACCCAGTACTTC. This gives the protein CASSLGPTKQETQYF.

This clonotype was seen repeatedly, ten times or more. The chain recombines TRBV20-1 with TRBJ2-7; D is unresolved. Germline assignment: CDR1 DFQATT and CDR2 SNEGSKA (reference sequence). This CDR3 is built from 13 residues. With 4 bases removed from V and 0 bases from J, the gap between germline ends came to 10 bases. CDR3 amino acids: CSATTVDSYEQYV. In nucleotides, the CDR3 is TGCAGTGCTACCACCGTCGACTCCTACGAGCAGTACGTC.

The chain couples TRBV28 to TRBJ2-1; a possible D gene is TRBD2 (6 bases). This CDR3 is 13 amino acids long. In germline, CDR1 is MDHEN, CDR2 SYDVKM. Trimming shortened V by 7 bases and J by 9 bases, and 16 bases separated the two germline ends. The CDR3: CASIQKEGGEQFF. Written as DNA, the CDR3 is TGTGCCAGCATCCAAAAGGAGGGCGGTGAGCAGTTCTTC.

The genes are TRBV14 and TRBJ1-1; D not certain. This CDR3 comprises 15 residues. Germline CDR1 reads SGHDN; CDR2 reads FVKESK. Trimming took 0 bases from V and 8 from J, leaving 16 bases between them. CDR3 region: CASSQDPLGSREAFF. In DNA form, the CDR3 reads TGTGCCAGCAGCCAAGATCCTTTGGGCTCCAGGGAAGCTTTCTTT.

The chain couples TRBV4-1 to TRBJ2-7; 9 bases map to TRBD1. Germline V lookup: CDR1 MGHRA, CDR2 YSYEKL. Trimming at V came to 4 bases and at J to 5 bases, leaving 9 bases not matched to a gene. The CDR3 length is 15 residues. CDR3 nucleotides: TGCGCCAGCAGCCGGGGACAGGGTCTCCCGCACGAGCAGTACGTC. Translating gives CASSRGQGLPHEQYV.

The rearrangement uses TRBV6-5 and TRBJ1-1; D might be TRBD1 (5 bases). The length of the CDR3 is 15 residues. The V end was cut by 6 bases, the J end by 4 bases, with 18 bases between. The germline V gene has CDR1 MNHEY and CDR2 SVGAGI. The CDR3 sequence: CASSYLQGRGTEAFF. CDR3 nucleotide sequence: TGTGCCAGCAGCTACCTTCAGGGACGTGGCACTGAAGCTTTCTTT.

CDR3 sequence reads: CASSLAWTEETQYF. CDR3 coding DNA: TGTGCCAGCAGCTTAGCATGGACAGAAGAGACCCAGTACTTC. The rearrangement links TRBV11-2 to TRBJ2-5; perhaps TRBD1 as D (6 bases). Trimming removed 1 base from V and 3 bases from J, with 9 bases in between. CDR1 and CDR2 from the germline V gene are SGHAT and FQNNGV. The CDR3 is 14 amino acids.

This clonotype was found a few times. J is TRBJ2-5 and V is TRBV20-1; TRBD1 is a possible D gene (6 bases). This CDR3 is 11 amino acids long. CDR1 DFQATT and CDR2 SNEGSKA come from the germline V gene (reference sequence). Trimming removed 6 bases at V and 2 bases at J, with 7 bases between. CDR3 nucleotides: TGCAGTGCGGACAGACAAGAGACCCAGTACTTC. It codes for CSADRQETQYF.

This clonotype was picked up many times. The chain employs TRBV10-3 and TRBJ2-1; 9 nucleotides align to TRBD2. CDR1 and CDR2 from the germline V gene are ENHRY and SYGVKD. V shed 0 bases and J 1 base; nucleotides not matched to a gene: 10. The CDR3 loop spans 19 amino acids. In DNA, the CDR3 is TGTGCCATCAGTGAGTCGGAGCGGGGGGCTCCACCTTCCTACAATGAGCAGTTCTTC. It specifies CAISESERGAPPSYNEQFF.

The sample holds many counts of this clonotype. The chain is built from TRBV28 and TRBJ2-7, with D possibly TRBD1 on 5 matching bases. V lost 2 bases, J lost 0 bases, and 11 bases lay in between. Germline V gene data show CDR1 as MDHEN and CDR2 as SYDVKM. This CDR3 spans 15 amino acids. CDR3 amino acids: CASSLSYRSSYEQYV. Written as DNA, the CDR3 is TGTGCCAGCAGTTTAAGTTACAGGAGCTCCTACGAGCAGTACGTC.

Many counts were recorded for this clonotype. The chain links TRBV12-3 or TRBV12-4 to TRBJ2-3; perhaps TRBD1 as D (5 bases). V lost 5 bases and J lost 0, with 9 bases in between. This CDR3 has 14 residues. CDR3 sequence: CASSTDTSTDTQYF. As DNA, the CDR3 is TGTGCCAGCAGTACGGACACAAGCACAGATACGCAGTATTTT.

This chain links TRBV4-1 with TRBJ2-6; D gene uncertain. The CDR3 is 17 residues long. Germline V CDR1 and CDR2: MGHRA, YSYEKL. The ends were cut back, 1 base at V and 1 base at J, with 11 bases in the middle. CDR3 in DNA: TGCGCCAGCAGCCAAGGAACGGAAGTTTCTGGGGCCAACGTCCTGACTTTC. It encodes CASSQGTEVSGANVLTF.

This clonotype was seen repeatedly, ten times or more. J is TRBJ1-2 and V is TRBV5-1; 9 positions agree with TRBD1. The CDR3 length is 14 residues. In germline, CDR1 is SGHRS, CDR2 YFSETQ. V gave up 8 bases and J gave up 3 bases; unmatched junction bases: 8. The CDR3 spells CASRAQGAYYGYTF. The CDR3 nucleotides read TGCGCCAGTAGGGCACAGGGGGCCTACTATGGCTACACCTTC.

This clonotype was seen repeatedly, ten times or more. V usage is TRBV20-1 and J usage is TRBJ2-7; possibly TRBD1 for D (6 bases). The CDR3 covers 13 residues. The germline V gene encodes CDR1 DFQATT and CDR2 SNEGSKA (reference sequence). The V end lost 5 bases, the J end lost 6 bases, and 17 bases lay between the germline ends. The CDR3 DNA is TGCAGTGCTTCTGCGCAGGGGTCCGGCGAGCAGTACTTC. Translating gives CSASAQGSGEQYF.

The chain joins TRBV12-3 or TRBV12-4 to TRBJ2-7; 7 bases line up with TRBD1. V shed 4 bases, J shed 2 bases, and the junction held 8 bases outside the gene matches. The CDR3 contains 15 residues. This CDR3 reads CASSSTGTATYEQYF. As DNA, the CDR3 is TGTGCCAGCAGTTCAACCGGGACAGCGACCTACGAGCAGTACTTC.